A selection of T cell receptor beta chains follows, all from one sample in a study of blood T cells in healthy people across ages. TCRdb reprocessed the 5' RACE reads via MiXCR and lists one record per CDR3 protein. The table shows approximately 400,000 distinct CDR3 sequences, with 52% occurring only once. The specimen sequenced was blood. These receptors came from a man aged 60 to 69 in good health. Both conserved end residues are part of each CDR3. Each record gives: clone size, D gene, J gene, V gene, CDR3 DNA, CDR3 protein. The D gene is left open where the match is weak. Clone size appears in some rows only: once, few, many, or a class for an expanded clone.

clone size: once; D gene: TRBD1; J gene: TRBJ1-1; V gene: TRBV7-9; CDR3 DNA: TGTGCCAGCAGCTTAGTCCCCGGACAGGGTGAAGCTTTCTTT; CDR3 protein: CASSLVPGQGEAFF
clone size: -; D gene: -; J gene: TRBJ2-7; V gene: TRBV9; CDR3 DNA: TGTGCCAGCAGCGTAGCTACGAGGGGCGAGCAGTACTTC; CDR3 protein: CASSVATRGEQYF
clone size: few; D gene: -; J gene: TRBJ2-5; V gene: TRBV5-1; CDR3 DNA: TGCGCCAGCAGCTTGGTTGGGGGGCCACAGACCCAGTACTTC; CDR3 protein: CASSLVGGPQTQYF
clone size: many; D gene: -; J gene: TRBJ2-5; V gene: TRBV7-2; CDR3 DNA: TGTGCCAGCAGCACACCAGGGGGCACGGGGGGCGTTAGGAAGACCCAGTACTTC; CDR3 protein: CASSTPGGTGGVRKTQYF
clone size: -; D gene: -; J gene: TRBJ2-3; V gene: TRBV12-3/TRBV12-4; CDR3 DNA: TGTGCCAGCAGTTTGGTGAGAGAAGATACGCAGTATTTT; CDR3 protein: CASSLVREDTQYF
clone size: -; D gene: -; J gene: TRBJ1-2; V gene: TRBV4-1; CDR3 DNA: TGCGCCAGCAGCCAAGGTTCTGCTAACCATGGCTACACCTTC; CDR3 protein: CASSQGSANHGYTF
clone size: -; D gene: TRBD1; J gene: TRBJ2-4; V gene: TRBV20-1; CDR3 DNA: TGCAGTGCTACTTACTCCGGGACAGGGCAAAACATTCAGTACTTC; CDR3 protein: CSATYSGTGQNIQYF
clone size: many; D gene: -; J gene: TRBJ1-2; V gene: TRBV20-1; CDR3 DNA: TGCAGTGCCTATTTAAGCACAGCACATGGCTACACCTTC; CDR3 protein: CSAYLSTAHGYTF
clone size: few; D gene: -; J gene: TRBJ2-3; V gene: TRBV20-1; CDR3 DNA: TGCAGCGGGGGGCCGTTGACGGATACGCAGTATTTT; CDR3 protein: CSGGPLTDTQYF
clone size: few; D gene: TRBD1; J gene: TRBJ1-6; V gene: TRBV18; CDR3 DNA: TGTGCCAGCTCACTGAAAACCGGGACAGGGGGGTCACCCCTCCACTTT; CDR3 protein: CASSLKTGTGGSPLHF
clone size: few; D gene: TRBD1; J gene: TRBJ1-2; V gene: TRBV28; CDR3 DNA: TGTGCCAGCAGCTCACAGGGGGCGGCCGCCTATGGCTACACCTTC; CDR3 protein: CASSSQGAAAYGYTF
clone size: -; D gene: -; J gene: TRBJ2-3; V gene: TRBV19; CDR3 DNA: TGTGCCAGTAGTACGAGCGCGAGGCGGGATACGCAGTATTTT; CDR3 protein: CASSTSARRDTQYF
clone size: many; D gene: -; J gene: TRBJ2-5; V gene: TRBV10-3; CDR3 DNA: TGTGCCATCAGTGAGTCGCCTAGAGGCGAGACCCAGTACTTC; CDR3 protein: CAISESPRGETQYF
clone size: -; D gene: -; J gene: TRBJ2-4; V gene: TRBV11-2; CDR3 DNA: TGTGCCAGCAGCCTCGGGCAGGAGACAGCCAAAAACATTCAGTATTTC; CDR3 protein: CASSLGQETAKNIQYF
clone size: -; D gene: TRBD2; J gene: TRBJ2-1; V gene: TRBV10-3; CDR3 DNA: TGTGCCATCAGTGAAGATCTAGCGGGGGCCGTACTCTACAATGAGCAGTTCTTC; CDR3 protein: CAISEDLAGAVLYNEQFF
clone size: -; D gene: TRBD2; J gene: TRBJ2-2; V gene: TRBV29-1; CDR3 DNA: TGCAGCGTGTTAGCGGGGTCGAACACCGGGGAGCTGTTTTTT; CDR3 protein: CSVLAGSNTGELFF
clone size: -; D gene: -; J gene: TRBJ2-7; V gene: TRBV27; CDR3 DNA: TGTGCCAGCAGCCGGACACCCACCTACGAGCAGTACTTC; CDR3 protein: CASSRTPTYEQYF
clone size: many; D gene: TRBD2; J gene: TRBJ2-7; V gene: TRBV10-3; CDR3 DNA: TGTGCCATCAGTGAAGTCGTAGGACTAGGATACGAGCAGTACTTC; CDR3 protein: CAISEVVGLGYEQYF
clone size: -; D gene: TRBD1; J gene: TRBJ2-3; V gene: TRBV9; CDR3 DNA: TGTGCCAGCAGCTCGGACAGGGCGACAGATACGCAGTATTTT; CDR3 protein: CASSSDRATDTQYF
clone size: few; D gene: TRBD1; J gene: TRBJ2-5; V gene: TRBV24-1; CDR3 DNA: TGTGCCACCAGTGACGGGACAGGGGAGACCCAGTACTTC; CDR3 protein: CATSDGTGETQYF
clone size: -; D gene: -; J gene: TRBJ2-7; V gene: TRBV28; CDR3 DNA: TGTGCCAGCAGTACCAGGCTGGGCGAGCAGTACTTC; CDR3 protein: CASSTRLGEQYF
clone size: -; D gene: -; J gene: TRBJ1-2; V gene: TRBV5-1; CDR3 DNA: TGCGCCAGCAGCCTAGAACAGAACACCTATGGCTACACCTTC; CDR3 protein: CASSLEQNTYGYTF
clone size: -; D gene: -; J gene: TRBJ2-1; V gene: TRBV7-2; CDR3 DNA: TGTGCCAGCAGCTTAGCGCGTAGCGGCGGGAATGAGCAGTTCTTC; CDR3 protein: CASSLARSGGNEQFF
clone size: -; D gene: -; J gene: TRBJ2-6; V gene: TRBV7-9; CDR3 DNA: TGTGCCAGCAGCTTTTCATCTGGGGCCAACGTCCTGACTTTC; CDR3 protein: CASSFSSGANVLTF
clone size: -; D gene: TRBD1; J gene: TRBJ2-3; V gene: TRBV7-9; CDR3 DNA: TGTGCCAGCAGCTCAACAGGGGGGACAGGGGATACGCAGTATTTT; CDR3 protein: CASSSTGGTGDTQYF
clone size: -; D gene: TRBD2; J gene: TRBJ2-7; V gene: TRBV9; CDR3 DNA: TGTGCCAGCAGCGTAGCTGAACTGGGTAGCGGGAGCCGGGACGAGCAGTACTTC; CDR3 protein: CASSVAELGSGSRDEQYF
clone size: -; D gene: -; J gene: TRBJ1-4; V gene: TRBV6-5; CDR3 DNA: TGTGCCAGCAGTGCAAGTGGACGGAGTAATGAAAAACTGTTTTTT; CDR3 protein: CASSASGRSNEKLFF
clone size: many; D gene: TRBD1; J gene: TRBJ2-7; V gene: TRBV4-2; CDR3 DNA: TGTGCCAGCAGCCAAGGGCACAGGGGGGATGACAAGCAGTACTTC; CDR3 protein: CASSQGHRGDDKQYF
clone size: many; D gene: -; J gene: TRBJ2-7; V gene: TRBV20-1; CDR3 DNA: TGCAGTGCTAGAGTGGCGCAGGGGGAGCAGTACTTC; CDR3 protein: CSARVAQGEQYF
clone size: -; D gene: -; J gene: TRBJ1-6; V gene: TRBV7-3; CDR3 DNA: TGTACCAGCAGCTCCGTGGGTTTCGAGCCCCTCCACTTT; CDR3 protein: CTSSSVGFEPLHF
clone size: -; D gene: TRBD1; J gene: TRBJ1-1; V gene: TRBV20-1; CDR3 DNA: TGCGGTCCCCGACAGGGAGTAAATGAAGCTTTCTTT; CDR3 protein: CGPRQGVNEAFF
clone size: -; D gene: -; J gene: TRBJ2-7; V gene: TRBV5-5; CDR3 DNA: TGTGCCAGCAGCTTGGCCCCGGGCCGCTACGAGCAGTACTTC; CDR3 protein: CASSLAPGRYEQYF
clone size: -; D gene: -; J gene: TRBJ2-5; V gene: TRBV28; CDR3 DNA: TGTGCCACCGGGACACCGAGGGAGACCCAGTACTTC; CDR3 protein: CATGTPRETQYF
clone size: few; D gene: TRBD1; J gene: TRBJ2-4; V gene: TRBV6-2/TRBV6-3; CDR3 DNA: TGTGCCAGCAGTTTCGACAGGGTCCAGTACTTC; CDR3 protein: CASSFDRVQYF
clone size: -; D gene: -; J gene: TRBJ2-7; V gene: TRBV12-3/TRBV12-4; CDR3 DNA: TGTGCCAGCAGTGTTTCCAGAACCTACGAGCAGTACTTC; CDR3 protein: CASSVSRTYEQYF
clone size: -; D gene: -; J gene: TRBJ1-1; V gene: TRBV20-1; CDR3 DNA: TGCAGTGCGGGTGGTACTGAAGCTTTCTTT; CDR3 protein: CSAGGTEAFF
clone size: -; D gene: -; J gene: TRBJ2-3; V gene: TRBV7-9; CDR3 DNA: TGTGCCAGCAGGAGAGGTAGCACAGATACGCAGTATTTT; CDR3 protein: CASRRGSTDTQYF
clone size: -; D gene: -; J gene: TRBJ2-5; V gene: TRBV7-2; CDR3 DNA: TGTGCCAGCAGCCTGGACATACGTAAAGAGACCCAGTACTTC; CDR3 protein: CASSLDIRKETQYF
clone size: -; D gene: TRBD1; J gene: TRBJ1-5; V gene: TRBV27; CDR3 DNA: TGTGCCAGAGGACGAGGAGGGGGCGTCCAGCCCCAGCATTTT; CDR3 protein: CARGRGGGVQPQHF
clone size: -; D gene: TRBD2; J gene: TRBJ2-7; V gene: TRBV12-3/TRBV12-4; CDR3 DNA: TGTGCCAGCAGTTCCCCCCCGGGACTAGCGGGATCTAGGGCCTACGAGCAGTACTTC; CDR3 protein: CASSSPPGLAGSRAYEQYF
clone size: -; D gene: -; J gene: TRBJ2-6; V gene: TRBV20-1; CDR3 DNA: TGCAGTGCTTCGCCTACGGGTGGGGCCAACGTCCTGACTTTC; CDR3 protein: CSASPTGGANVLTF
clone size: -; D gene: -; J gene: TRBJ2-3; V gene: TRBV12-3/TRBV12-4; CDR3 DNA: TGTGCCAGCAGTACCCTCTCCCCGGATACGCAGTATTTT; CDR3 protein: CASSTLSPDTQYF
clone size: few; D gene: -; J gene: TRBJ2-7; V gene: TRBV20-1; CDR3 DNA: TGCAGTGCTAGAGACTCCAGCTCCTACGAGCAGTACTTC; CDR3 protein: CSARDSSSYEQYF